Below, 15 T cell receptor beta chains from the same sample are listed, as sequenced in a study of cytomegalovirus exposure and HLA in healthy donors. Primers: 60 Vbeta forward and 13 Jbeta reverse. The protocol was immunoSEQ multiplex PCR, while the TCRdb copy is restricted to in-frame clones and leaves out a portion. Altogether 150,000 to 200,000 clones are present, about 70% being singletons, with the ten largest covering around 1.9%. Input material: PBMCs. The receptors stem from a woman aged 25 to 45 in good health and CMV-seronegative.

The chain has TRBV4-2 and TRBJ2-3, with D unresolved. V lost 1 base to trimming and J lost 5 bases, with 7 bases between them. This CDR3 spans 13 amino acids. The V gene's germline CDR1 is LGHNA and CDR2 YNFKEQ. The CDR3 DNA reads TGTGCCAGCAGCCAAGGTCTATTAGATACGCAGTATTTT. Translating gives CASSQGLLDTQYF.

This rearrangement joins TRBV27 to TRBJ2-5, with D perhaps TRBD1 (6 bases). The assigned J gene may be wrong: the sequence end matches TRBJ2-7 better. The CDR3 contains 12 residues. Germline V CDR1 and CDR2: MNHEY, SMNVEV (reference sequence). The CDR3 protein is CATRTGFSEQYF. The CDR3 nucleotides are TGTGCCACCCGCACAGGGTTCTCCGAGCAGTACTTC.

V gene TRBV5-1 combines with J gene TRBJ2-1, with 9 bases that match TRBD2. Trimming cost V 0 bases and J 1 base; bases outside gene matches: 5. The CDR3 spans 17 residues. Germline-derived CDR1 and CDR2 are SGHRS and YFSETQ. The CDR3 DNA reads TGCGCCAGCAGCTTGGGGGCTAGCGGGGCATCCTACAATGAGCAGTTCTTC. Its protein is CASSLGASGASYNEQFF. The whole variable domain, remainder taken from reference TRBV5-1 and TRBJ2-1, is KAGVTQTPRYLIKTRGQQVTLSCSPISGHRSVSWYQQTPGQGLQFLFEYFSETQRNKGNFPGRFSGRQFSNSRSEMNVSTLELGDSALYLCASSLGASGASYNEQFFGPGTRLTVL.

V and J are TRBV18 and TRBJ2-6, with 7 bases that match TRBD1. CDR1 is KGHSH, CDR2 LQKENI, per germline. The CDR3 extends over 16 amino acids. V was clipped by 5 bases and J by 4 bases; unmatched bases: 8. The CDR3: CASSSGQAWGANVLTF. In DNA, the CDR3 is TGTGCCAGCTCATCCGGACAGGCGTGGGGGGCCAACGTCCTGACTTTC.

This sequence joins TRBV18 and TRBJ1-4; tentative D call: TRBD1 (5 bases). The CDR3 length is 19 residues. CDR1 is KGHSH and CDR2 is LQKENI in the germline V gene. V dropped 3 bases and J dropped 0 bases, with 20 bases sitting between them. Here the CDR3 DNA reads TGTGCCAGCTCACCGTATCAGGGACTGATTCCCACAACTAATGAAAAACTGTTTTTT. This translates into CASSPYQGLIPTTNEKLFF.

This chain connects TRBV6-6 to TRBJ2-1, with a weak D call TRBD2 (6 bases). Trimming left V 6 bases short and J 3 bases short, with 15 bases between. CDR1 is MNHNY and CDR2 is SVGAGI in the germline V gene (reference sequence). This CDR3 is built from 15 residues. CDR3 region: CASRDPSAGYNEQFF. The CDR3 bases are TGTGCCAGCAGGGATCCTAGCGCAGGCTACAATGAGCAGTTCTTC.

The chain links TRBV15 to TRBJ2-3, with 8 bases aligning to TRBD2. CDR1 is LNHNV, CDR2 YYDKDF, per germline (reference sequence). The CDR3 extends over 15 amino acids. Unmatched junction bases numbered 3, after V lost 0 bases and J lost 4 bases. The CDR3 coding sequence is TGTGCCACCAGCAGAGAAGCGGGGGCCGCAGATACGCAGTATTTT. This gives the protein CATSREAGAADTQYF.

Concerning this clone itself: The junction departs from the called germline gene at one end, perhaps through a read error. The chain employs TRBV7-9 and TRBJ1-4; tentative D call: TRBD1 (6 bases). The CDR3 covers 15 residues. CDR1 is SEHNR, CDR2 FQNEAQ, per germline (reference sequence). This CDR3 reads CSSSEGVATNEKLFF. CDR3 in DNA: TGTTCCAGCAGCGAGGGGGTTGCAACTAATGAAAAACTGTTTTTT.

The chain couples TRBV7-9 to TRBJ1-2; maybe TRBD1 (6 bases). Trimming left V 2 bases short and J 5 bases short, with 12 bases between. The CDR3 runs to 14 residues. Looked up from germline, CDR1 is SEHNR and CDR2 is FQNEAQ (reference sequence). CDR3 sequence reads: CASSLRDTGYGYTF. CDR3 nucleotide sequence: TGTGCCAGCAGCTTAAGGGACACGGGGTATGGCTACACCTTC.

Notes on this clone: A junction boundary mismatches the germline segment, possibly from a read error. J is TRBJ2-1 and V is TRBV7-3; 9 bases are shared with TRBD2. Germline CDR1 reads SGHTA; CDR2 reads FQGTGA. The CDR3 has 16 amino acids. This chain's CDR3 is CASSITTSGFYNEQFF. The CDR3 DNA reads TGTGCCAGCAGCATAACGACTAGCGGTTTCTACAATGAGCAGTTCTTC.

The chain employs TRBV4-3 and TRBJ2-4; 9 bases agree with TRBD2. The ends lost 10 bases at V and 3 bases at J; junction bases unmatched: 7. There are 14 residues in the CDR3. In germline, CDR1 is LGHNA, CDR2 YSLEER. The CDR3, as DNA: TGCGCCAAATGGACTAGCGAGGACAAAAACATTCAGTACTTC. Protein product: CAKWTSEDKNIQYF.

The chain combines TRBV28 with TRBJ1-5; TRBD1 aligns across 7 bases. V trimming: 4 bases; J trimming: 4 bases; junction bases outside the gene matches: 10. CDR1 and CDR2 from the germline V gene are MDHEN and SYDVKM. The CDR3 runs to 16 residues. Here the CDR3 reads CASSSPGGGWNQPQHF. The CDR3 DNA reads TGTGCCAGCAGTTCACCAGGGGGTGGGTGGAATCAGCCCCAGCATTTT.

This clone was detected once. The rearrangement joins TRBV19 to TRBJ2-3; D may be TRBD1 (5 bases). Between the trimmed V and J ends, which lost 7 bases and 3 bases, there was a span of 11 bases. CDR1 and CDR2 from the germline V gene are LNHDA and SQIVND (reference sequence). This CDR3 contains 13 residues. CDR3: CASKWAGTDTQYF. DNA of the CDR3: TGTGCCAGTAAATGGGCAGGGACAGATACGCAGTATTTT.

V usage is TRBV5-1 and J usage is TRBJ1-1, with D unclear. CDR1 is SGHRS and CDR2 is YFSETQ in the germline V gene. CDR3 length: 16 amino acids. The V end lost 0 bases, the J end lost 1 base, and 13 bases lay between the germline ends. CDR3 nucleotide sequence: TGCGCCAGCAGCTTGGATGGTCGGCGGCAGAACACTGAAGCTTTCTTT. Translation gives CASSLDGRRQNTEAFF.

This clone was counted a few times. For the CDR3, the DNA is TGTGCCAGTAGTATGGGGGGTGGGAACACTGAAGCTTTCTTT. This codes for CASSMGGGNTEAFF. This sequence joins TRBV19 and TRBJ1-1; possible D gene TRBD1, 5 bases. Germline assignment: CDR1 LNHDA and CDR2 SQIVND (reference sequence). This CDR3 has 14 amino acids. V lost 3 bases to trimming and J lost 1 base, with 9 bases between them.